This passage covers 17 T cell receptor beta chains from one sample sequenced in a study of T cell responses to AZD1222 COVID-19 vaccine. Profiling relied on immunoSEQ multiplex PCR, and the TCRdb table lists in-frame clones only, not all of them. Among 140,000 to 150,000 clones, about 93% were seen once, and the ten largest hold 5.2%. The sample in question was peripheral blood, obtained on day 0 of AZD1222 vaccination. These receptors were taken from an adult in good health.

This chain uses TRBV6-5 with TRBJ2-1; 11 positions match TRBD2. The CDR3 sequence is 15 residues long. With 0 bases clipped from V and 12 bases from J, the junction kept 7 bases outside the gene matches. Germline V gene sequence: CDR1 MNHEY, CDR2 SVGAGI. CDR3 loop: CASSYSSGGAPAQFF. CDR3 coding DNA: TGTGCCAGCAGTTACTCTAGCGGGGGGGCCCCCGCGCAGTTCTTC.

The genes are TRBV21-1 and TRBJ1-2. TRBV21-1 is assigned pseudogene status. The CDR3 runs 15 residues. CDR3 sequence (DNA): TGTGCCAGCAGCAAAGCAACTGGCGGAGGGCGAGGCTACACCTTC. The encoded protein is CASSKATGGGRGYTF.

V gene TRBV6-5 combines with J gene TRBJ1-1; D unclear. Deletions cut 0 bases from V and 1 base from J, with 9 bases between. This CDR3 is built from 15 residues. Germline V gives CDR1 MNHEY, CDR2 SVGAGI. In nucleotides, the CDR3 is TGTGCCAGCAGTTACTCGAGCCCAACGAACACTGAAGCTTTCTTT. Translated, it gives CASSYSSPTNTEAFF.

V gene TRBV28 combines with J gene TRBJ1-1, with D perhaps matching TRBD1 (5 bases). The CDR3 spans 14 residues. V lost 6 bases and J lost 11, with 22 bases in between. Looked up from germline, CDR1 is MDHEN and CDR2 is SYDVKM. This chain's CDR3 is CASSRPWAGHFAFF. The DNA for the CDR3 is TGTGCCAGCAGCCGGCCCTGGGCAGGGCACTTTGCTTTCTTT.

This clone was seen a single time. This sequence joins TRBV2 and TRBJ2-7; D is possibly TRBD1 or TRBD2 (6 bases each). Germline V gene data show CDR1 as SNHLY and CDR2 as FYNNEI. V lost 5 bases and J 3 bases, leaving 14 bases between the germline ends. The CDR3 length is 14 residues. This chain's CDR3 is CASSSYGGLYEQYF. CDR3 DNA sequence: TGTGCCAGCAGTAGCTATGGGGGGCTCTACGAGCAGTACTTC.

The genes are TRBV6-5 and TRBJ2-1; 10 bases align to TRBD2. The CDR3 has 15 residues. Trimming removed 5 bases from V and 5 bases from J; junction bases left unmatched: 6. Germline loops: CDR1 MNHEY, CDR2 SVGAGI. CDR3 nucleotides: TGTGCCAGCAGTCCAGGACTAGCGGCTAACAATGAGCAGTTCTTC. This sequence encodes CASSPGLAANNEQFF.

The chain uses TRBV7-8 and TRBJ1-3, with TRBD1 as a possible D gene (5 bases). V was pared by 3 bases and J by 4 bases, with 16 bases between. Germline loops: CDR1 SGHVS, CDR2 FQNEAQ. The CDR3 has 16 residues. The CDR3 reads CASSFSSGPGGNTIYF. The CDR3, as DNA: TGTGCCAGCAGCTTTTCGTCTGGACCAGGGGGAAACACCATATATTTT.

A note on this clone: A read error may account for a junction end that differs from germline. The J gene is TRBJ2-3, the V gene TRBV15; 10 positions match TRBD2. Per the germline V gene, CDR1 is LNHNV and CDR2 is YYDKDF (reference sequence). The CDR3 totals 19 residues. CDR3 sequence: CATSRARAGGPRSRDTQYF. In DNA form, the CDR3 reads TGTGCCACCAGCAGAGCCAGAGCGGGAGGGCCGAGGAGCAGAGATACGCAGTATTTT.

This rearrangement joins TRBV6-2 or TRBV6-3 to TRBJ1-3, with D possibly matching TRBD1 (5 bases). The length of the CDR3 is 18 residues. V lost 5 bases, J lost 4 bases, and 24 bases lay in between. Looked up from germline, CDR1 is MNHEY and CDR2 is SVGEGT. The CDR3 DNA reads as TGTGCCAGCAGTCCGCCGCGGCCACGGGGGGAGGACGGAAACACCATATATTTT. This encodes CASSPPRPRGEDGNTIYF.

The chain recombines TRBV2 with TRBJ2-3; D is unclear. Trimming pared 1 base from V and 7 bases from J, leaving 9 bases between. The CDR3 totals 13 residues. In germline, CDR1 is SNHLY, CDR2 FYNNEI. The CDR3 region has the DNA TGTGCCAGCAGTGAAGGGCCTCTAAATACGCAGTATTTT. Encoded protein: CASSEGPLNTQYF.

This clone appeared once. CDR3 region: CASSGGLNTEAFF. CDR3 sequence (DNA): TGTGCCAGCAGCGGAGGCTTGAACACTGAAGCTTTCTTT. The J gene is TRBJ1-1, the V gene TRBV5-4; D gene uncertain. Trimming stripped 4 bases from V and 0 bases from J, with 7 bases between. The CDR3 loop spans 13 amino acids. Germline V gene data show CDR1 as SGHNT and CDR2 as YYREEE (reference sequence). Complete variable domain (other parts from reference TRBV5-4 and TRBJ1-1): ETGVTQSPTHLIKTRGQQVTLRCSSQSGHNTVSWYQQALGQGPQFIFQYYREEENGRGNFPPRFSGLQFPNYSSELNVNALELDDSALYLCASSGGLNTEAFFGQGTRLTVV.

CDR3: CASSFSGQGGNEQYF. In DNA form, the CDR3 reads TGCGCCAGCAGCTTTTCCGGACAGGGTGGCAACGAGCAGTACTTC. The V and J genes are TRBV5-1 and TRBJ2-7; TRBD1 aligns across 8 bases. V shed 2 bases and J 5 bases; nucleotides not matched to a gene: 9. The V gene's germline CDR1 is SGHRS and CDR2 YFSETQ. The CDR3 runs to 15 residues.

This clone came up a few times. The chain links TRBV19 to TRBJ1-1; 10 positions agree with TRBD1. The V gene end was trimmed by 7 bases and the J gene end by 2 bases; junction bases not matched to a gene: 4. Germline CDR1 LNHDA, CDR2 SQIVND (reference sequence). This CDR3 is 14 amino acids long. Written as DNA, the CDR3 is TGTGCCAGTACCCGGACAGGGGGTAACACTGAAGCTTTCTTT. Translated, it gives CASTRTGGNTEAFF. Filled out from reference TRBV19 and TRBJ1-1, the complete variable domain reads DGGITQSPKYLFRKEGQNVTLSCEQNLNHDAMYWYRQDPGQGLRLIYYSQIVNDFQKGDIAEGYSVSREKKESFPLTVTSAQKNPTAFYLCASTRTGGNTEAFFGQGTRLTVV.

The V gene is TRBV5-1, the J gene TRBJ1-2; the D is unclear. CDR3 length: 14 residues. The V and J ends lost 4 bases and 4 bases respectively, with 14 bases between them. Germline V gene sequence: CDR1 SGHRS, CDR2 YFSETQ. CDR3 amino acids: CASSPSGDGYGYTF. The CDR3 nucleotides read TGCGCCAGCAGCCCAAGCGGAGACGGCTATGGCTACACCTTC. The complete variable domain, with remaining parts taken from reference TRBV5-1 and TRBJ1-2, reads KAGVTQTPRYLIKTRGQQVTLSCSPISGHRSVSWYQQTPGQGLQFLFEYFSETQRNKGNFPGRFSGRQFSNSRSEMNVSTLELGDSALYLCASSPSGDGYGYTFGSGTRLTVV.

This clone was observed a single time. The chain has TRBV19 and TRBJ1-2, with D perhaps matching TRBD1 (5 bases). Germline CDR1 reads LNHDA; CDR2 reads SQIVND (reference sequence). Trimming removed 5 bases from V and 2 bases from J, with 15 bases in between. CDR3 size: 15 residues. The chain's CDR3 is CASSRPRDGNYGYTF. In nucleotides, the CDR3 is TGTGCCAGTAGTCGCCCCCGGGACGGAAACTATGGCTACACCTTC.

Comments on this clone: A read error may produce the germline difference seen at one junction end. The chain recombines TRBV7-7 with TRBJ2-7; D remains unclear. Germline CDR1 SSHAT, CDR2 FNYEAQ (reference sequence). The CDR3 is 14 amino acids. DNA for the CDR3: TGTGCTAGCAGCTTAGCTTATCCTCCTCACGAGCAGTACTTC. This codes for CASSLAYPPHEQYF.

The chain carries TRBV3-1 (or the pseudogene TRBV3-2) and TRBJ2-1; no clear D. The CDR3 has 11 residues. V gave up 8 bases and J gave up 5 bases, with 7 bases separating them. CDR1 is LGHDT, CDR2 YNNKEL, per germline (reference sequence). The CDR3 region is CASGSNNEQFF. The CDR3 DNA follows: TGTGCCAGCGGGTCGAACAATGAGCAGTTCTTC.